Each of the 7 T cell receptor beta chains below was sequenced from the same sample in a study of cytomegalovirus exposure and HLA in healthy donors. The study ran its PCR with 60 Vbeta and 13 Jbeta primers. Libraries were prepared by immunoSEQ multiplex PCR; TCRdb keeps only in-frame clonotypes and omits some of them. The table includes some 120,000 clones, around 84% detected once. Specimen: PBMCs. These receptor sequences come from a man aged 18-30 years in good health and CMV-seronegative.

The chain's CDR3 is CSVEAGTDTQYF. The DNA of the CDR3 is TGCAGCGTTGAAGCAGGCACAGATACGCAGTATTTT. V usage is TRBV29-1 and J usage is TRBJ2-3; D is uncertain. This CDR3 has 12 amino acids. Germline V gene sequence: CDR1 SQVTM, CDR2 ANQGSEA. Between the trimmed V and J ends, which lost 1 base and 1 base, there was a span of 3 bases.

J is TRBJ2-3 and V is TRBV5-6; D ambiguous. This CDR3 region has 14 residues. The V gene lost 5 bases and the J gene lost 1 base, with 11 bases spanning the gap. Germline-derived CDR1 and CDR2 are SGHDT and YYEEEE. The CDR3 nucleotides read TGTGCCAGCAGAGCCATTGAGGGCACAGATACGCAGTATTTT. Protein: CASRAIEGTDTQYF.

This rearrangement joins TRBV14 to TRBJ2-1, with D perhaps TRBD1 (6 bases). The germline V and J ends were trimmed by 0 bases and 0 bases, with 9 bases remaining between them. The CDR3 totals 16 residues. Germline values: CDR1 SGHDN, CDR2 FVKESK. CDR3 bases: TGTGCCAGCAGCCAAGAAAAAGGGGGCTCCTACAATGAGCAGTTCTTC. Translated, it gives CASSQEKGGSYNEQFF.

This sequence joins TRBV7-2 and TRBJ1-2; tentatively, D is TRBD1 (5 bases). Germline V gene data show CDR1 as SGHTA and CDR2 as FQGNSA. Trimming stripped 5 bases from V and 8 bases from J, with 18 bases between. The CDR3 consists of 14 residues. The CDR3: CASSQMVWGVGYTF. The CDR3 nucleotides are TGTGCCAGCAGCCAAATGGTATGGGGGGTAGGCTACACCTTC. The whole variable domain, remainder taken from reference TRBV7-2 and TRBJ1-2, is GAGVSQSPSNKVTEKGKDVELRCDPISGHTALYWYRQSLGQGLEFLIYFQGNSAPDKSGLPSDRFSAERTGGSVSTLTIQRTQQEDSAVYLCASSQMVWGVGYTFGSGTRLTVV.

V and J are TRBV6-5 and TRBJ1-2; D gene ambiguous. CDR3 length equals 13 residues. CDR1 MNHEY and CDR2 SVGAGI come from the germline V gene. V dropped 2 bases and J dropped 3 bases, with 7 bases sitting between them. CDR3 DNA sequence: TGTGCCAGCAGTTACGGGCTTCACTATGGCTACACCTTC. Residues: CASSYGLHYGYTF.

The chain combines TRBV19 with TRBJ2-3, with a weak D call TRBD2 (5 bases). Trimming took off 4 bases at V and 2 bases at J, with 10 bases between the two ends. CDR1 is LNHDA and CDR2 is SQIVND in the germline V gene (reference sequence). The CDR3 covers 14 residues. The CDR3 bases are TGTGCCAGTAGTAGGCGCGGGCCCACAGATACGCAGTATTTT. Translated, it gives CASSRRGPTDTQYF.

This clone was recorded once. The chain joins TRBV2 to TRBJ1-5; 9 bases match TRBD1. The CDR3 is 15 amino acids. Germline CDR1 and CDR2: SNHLY and FYNNEI. V was pared by 6 bases and J by 3 bases, with 6 bases of the junction left unmatched. The CDR3: CASSWGQGANQPQHF. In DNA form, the CDR3 reads TGTGCCAGCAGCTGGGGACAGGGCGCCAATCAGCCCCAGCATTTT.